The text below deals with one T cell receptor beta chain. Only a few counts were recorded for this clonotype. Its antigen remains unidentified. No quality values exist for individual bases; no much larger clone is one base distant. The CDR3 numbers 13 residues from cysteine through phenylalanine. Only CDR3 DNA remains: 39 bases, in frame from the first base. Looking up the germline V gene (reference sequence) yields CDR1 DFQATT and CDR2 SNEGSKA. The junction shows trimming of 4 bases on V and 1 base on J, plus 8 bases between the germline ends. Read against the paper, the sample's treatment or condition label means: in vitro stimulation with specific CMV peptide epitopes to enrich CMV-specific T cells. The data are from a study of T cell repertoires in cytomegalovirus infection (dated by TCRdb to about 2019). In the study overall: Recently identified HLA-C-restricted CMV epitopes, whose presentation resists viral immunomodulation, were targeted by peptide stimulations together with well-studied HLA-B-restricted epitopes. Donor HLA type was relevant to the analysis, because carriage of CMV infection together with the matching HLA type was indicated by public TCR beta signatures. Overall results and qualifications from the work: In both this cohort and an independent cohort of a few hundred donors, the cumulative frequency of public TCR beta family members distinguished carriers of CMV infection plus the relevant HLA type. The ex vivo response was dominated by HLA-C-restricted CMV-specific TCR beta clonotypes, which also provided the single most frequent clonotype in two of eight donors.

Data came from an Illumina HiSeq 1500. TCRdb ran its own pipeline on the public reads, namely fastp trimming at Q25 and MiXCR clone calling, and kept in-frame beta chains. CDR3 protein sequences are deduplicated, and each keeps its most common genes and DNA. The sample records about 770,000 distinct CDR3 sequences, roughly 29% of which are singletons. The top ten constitute roughly 13% of the sample. The rearrangement combines TRBV20-1 with TRBJ2-1, with the D gene not confidently named. This sample comprised cultured CD8+ T cells from PBMCs, obtained from culture after CMV antigen stimulation. The receptor was isolated from a human donor in good health (CMV status not recorded). Some clones in this sample may be carry-over from other donors' samples. The CDR3 region reads CSAILRSYNEQFF. The DNA sequence is given as TGCAGTGCTATCCTTCGGTCCTACAATGAGCAGTTCTTC.